These T cell receptor beta chains were read from a single sample in a study of control samples from healthy donors and cancer patients. Produced via immunoSEQ multiplex PCR; TCRdb's table is partial and in-frame only. This sample has around 170,000 clones; around 88% occur once, and the top ten carry approximately 4.9%. Sequenced: blood. The source of these receptors is a woman aged 25-40 years in good health. The CDR3 runs from the conserved cysteine through the conserved F or W. D genes are given only for firm matches. A clone size is listed for some rows: how often the clone was seen (once, few, many), or a class if it is expanded.

j_gene	abundance	v_gene	d_gene	CDR3aa	CDR3nt
TRBJ1-2	.	TRBV19	TRBD1	CASTVTMGQRYGYTF	TGTGCCAGTACTGTCACAATGGGACAGAGGTATGGCTACACCTTC
TRBJ2-3	.	TRBV9	TRBD2	CASSAGLAGVTSTDTQYF	TGTGCCAGCAGCGCGGGACTAGCGGGGGTCACTAGCACAGATACGCAGTATTTT
TRBJ2-5	once	TRBV6-1	TRBD1	CASSEGVRTGGGETQYF	TGTGCCAGCAGTGAAGGCGTCAGGACAGGGGGCGGGGAGACCCAGTACTTC
TRBJ2-4	.	TRBV6-1	.	CASSADRTIAKNIQYF	TGTGCCAGCAGTGCCGACAGGACAATAGCCAAAAACATTCAGTACTTC
TRBJ1-1	few	TRBV10-2	TRBD1	CASSYGQDSFF	TGCGCCAGCAGCTACGGACAGGACTCTTTCTTT
TRBJ2-1	.	TRBV12-5	.	CASGLVISWSREPSYNEQFF	TGTGCTAGTGGTTTGGTAATATCTTGGTCGAGAGAACCCTCCTACAATGAGCAGTTCTTC
TRBJ1-1	.	TRBV3-1/TRBV3-2	.	CASSPAWKTNTEAFF	TGTGCCAGCAGCCCCGCCTGGAAGACCAACACTGAAGCTTTCTTT
TRBJ1-1	.	TRBV5-8	.	CASSTRTATERNTEAFF	TGTGCCAGCAGCACCCGGACAGCCACGGAGAGGAACACTGAAGCTTTCTTT
TRBJ1-5	.	TRBV28	.	CASSFSVGQPQHF	TGTGCCAGCAGTTTCTCAGTGGGTCAGCCCCAGCATTTT
TRBJ2-7	once	TRBV6-5	.	CASLRENYYEQYF	TGTGCCAGCCTTAGGGAGAACTACTACGAGCAGTACTTC
TRBJ2-3	few	TRBV27	.	CASSRTVPTDTQYF	TGTGCCAGCAGTCGGACAGTTCCCACAGATACGCAGTATTTT
TRBJ2-1	once	TRBV13	.	CASSLVGGTGAYNEQFF	TGTGCCAGCAGCTTAGTTGGTGGGACGGGGGCTTACAATGAGCAGTTCTTC
TRBJ1-2	few	TRBV5-1	.	CASSDDGGGRGYTF	TGCGCCAGCAGCGACGACGGAGGAGGGAGAGGCTACACCTTC
TRBJ1-2	.	TRBV5-6	.	CASSPTGPYGYTF	TGTGCCAGCAGTCCGACAGGACCCTATGGCTACACCTTC
TRBJ1-2	.	TRBV29-1	.	CSVEDRAYGYTF	TGCAGCGTTGAAGATCGGGCGTATGGCTACACCTTC
TRBJ1-1	.	TRBV11-2	.	CASSLVRPKAFF	TGTGCCAGCAGCTTAGTTAGGCCTAAGGCTTTCTTT
TRBJ1-1	.	TRBV21-1	.	CASITRGNFSEAFF	TGTGCCAGCATCACAAGGGGGAACTTCTCTGAAGCTTTCTTT
TRBJ2-7	.	TRBV28	TRBD2	CASSLSGRSDEQYF	TGTGCCAGCAGCCTTAGCGGGAGAAGCGACGAGCAGTACTTC
TRBJ2-3	once	TRBV2	TRBD2	CASSTGGGYSTDTQYF	TGTGCCAGCAGTACCGGGGGGGGATATAGCACAGATACGCAGTATTTT
TRBJ1-1	.	TRBV10-3	.	CAISEPRKVNTEAFF	TGTGCCATCAGTGAGCCCCGTAAGGTGAACACTGAAGCTTTCTTT
TRBJ2-2	.	TRBV5-6	.	CASRQGITGELFF	TGTGCCAGCCGCCAGGGGATTACCGGGGAGCTGTTTTTT
TRBJ2-2	many	TRBV19	.	CASRPYTGPGELFF	TGTGCCAGCAGGCCCTACACAGGGCCCGGGGAGCTGTTTTTT
TRBJ2-2	.	TRBV7-2	.	CASSSEGGGELFF	TGTGCCAGCAGCTCGGAGGGTGGCGGGGAGCTGTTTTTT
TRBJ1-6	.	TRBV5-5	TRBD1	CASIFGLRDRGRYNSPLHF	TGTGCCAGCATCTTTGGCCTCCGGGACAGGGGGCGGTATAATTCACCCCTCCACTTT
TRBJ1-5	few	TRBV30	.	CAWSRTSGEPQHF	TGTGCCTGGAGTAGGACCTCCGGGGAGCCCCAGCATTTT
TRBJ2-3	.	TRBV13	TRBD2	CASSLVAGGPTDTQYF	TGTGCCAGCAGCTTAGTAGCGGGAGGCCCCACAGATACGCAGTATTTT
TRBJ1-4	.	TRBV7-2	TRBD1	CASSVRDRGEKLFF	TGTGCCAGCAGCGTTCGTGACAGGGGTGAAAAACTGTTTTTT
TRBJ1-6	medium-sized	TRBV13	.	CASSLDRGPHSPLHF	TGTGCCAGCAGCTTAGACCGGGGGCCTCATTCACCCCTCCACTTT
TRBJ2-6	.	TRBV4-1	.	CASSRGLQGSGANVLTF	TGCGCCAGCAGCCGCGGACTACAAGGCTCTGGGGCCAACGTCCTGACTTTC
TRBJ1-5	once	TRBV5-1	TRBD1	CASSLGDSGQPQHF	TGCGCCAGCAGCTTGGGGGACAGCGGTCAGCCCCAGCATTTT
TRBJ2-5	.	TRBV9	.	CASSVWPGQETQYF	TGTGCCAGCAGCGTTTGGCCCGGCCAAGAGACCCAGTACTTC
TRBJ2-7	.	TRBV7-9	TRBD1	CASSMDRNYEQYF	TGTGCCAGCAGCATGGACAGGAACTACGAGCAGTACTTC
TRBJ2-5	.	TRBV2	TRBD2	CASRGGFQETQYF	TGTGCCAGCAGGGGAGGGTTCCAAGAGACCCAGTACTTC
TRBJ2-7	.	TRBV2	TRBD2	CASSQTTSGAYYEQYF	TGTGCCAGCAGTCAGACGACTAGCGGTGCGTACTACGAGCAGTACTTC
TRBJ2-3	.	TRBV25-1	.	CASSGQLGGTSTDTQYF	TGTGCCAGCAGTGGACAGCTGGGTGGAACTAGCACAGATACGCAGTATTTT
TRBJ1-1	.	TRBV10-3	TRBD1	CAINDRGMNTEAFF	TGTGCCATCAACGACAGGGGGATGAACACTGAAGCTTTCTTT
TRBJ1-1	.	TRBV28	.	CASSPWGGMNTEAFF	TGTGCCAGCAGCCCGTGGGGGGGCATGAACACTGAAGCTTTCTTT
TRBJ1-2	.	TRBV9	.	CASSGSGLASLGYTF	TGTGCCAGCAGCGGATCGGGGTTGGCGTCGCTTGGCTACACCTTC
TRBJ1-2	.	TRBV27	TRBD1	CASSPDDRAPGGYTF	TGTGCCAGCAGTCCCGACGACAGGGCCCCGGGTGGCTACACCTTC
TRBJ2-4	.	TRBV12-3/TRBV12-4	.	CASSLDRVQYF	TGTGCCAGCAGCTTAGACAGAGTACAGTACTTC
TRBJ2-5	.	TRBV4-1	TRBD2	CASSQNRRETETQYF	TGCGCCAGCAGCCAAAATCGGCGGGAGACAGAGACCCAGTACTTC
TRBJ1-2	.	TRBV7-2	.	CASRNQQGYYGYTF	TGTGCCAGCAGAAATCAACAGGGATACTATGGCTACACCTTC
TRBJ2-2	.	TRBV21-1	.	CASSPGSGRALTRAGELFF	TGTGCCAGCAGCCCCGGCAGCGGGAGGGCCTTAACCCGAGCCGGGGAGCTGTTTTTT
TRBJ1-2	.	TRBV28	.	CASSSPGVGADGYTF	TGTGCCAGCAGTTCCCCCGGGGTGGGGGCAGACGGCTACACCTTC
TRBJ1-1	.	TRBV5-6	.	CASSLQGRNTEAFF	TGTGCCAGCAGCTTACAGGGCAGGAACACTGAAGCTTTCTTT
TRBJ2-7	.	TRBV7-9	.	CASSPPPRNLAYEQYF	TGTGCCAGCAGCCCACCACCTAGAAATCTTGCCTACGAGCAGTACTTC
TRBJ1-4	few	TRBV18	.	CASSRQRATNEKLFF	TGTGCCAGCTCACGACAGCGGGCAACTAATGAAAAACTGTTTTTT
TRBJ2-3	.	TRBV28	.	CASSSTTGVGTQYF	TGTGCCAGCAGTTCAACCACGGGAGTGGGTACGCAGTATTTT
TRBJ2-5	few	TRBV2	.	CASEEQNVQETQYF	TGTGCCAGCGAGGAACAAAACGTTCAAGAGACCCAGTACTTC
TRBJ2-1	.	TRBV19	TRBD2	CASNTLAGIHNEQFF	TGTGCCAGTAACACACTAGCGGGGATCCACAATGAGCAGTTCTTC
TRBJ2-3	.	TRBV4-1	.	CASSQDGLTDTQYF	TGCGCCAGCAGCCAAGATGGGTTGACAGATACGCAGTATTTT
TRBJ2-5	once	TRBV29-1	TRBD2	CSVEGRGVGETQYF	TGCAGCGTTGAAGGCCGGGGGGTCGGGGAGACCCAGTACTTC
TRBJ2-3	.	TRBV19	TRBD1	CASEGQGITDTQYF	TGTGCCAGTGAGGGACAGGGGATCACAGATACGCAGTATTTT
TRBJ2-7	.	TRBV6-1	.	CASSERSFTGGFHEQYF	TGTGCCAGCAGTGAACGTAGTTTCACAGGCGGGTTCCACGAGCAGTACTTC
TRBJ1-2	.	TRBV30	TRBD1	CAWGQGVGYTF	TGTGCCTGGGGACAGGGAGTGGGCTACACCTTC